This T cell receptor (beta chain) was sequenced during a study of T cell responses to AZD1222 COVID-19 vaccine. This CDR3 spans 14 amino acids. Trimming at V came to 5 bases and at J to 2 bases, leaving 5 bases not matched to a gene. CDR1 SGHNT and CDR2 YYREEE come from the germline V gene (reference sequence). Study outcomes and limitations: Regions 160-218 and 743-854 held dominance among vaccine-associated CD4 TCRs, which spanned spike. Most donors were white British and more were female, and clonal diversity was possibly underestimated. Within unmutated variant regions lay the reported targets of nearly half of spike-specific TCRs. Only five or six AZD1222 recipients tested seropositive at baseline.

Generated by immunoSEQ multiplex PCR, the TCRdb table keeps only in-frame clones and is missing some. The sample lists 150,000 or so clones; more than 85% were seen once. A note on this clone: What it recognizes is unknown.

The sequence was collected from an adult in good health. Sample: peripheral blood, taken on day 0 of AZD1222 vaccination. The chain carries TRBV5-4 and TRBJ2-7; 9 nucleotides agree with TRBD1. DNA for the CDR3: TGTGCCAGCAGTCTACAGGGGGCCACCTACGAGCAGTACTTC. As protein: CASSLQGATYEQYF.